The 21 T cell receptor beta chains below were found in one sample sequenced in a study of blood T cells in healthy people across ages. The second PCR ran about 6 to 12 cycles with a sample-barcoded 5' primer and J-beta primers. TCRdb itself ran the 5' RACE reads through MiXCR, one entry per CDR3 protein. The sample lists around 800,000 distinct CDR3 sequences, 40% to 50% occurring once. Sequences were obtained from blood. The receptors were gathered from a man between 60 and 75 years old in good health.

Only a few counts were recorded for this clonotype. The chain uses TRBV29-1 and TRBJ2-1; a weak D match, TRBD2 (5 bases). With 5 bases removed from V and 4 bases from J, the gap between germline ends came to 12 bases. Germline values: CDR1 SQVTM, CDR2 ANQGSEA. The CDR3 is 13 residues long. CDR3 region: CSVLLGLYNEQFF. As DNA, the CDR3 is TGCAGCGTTCTCCTCGGACTGTACAATGAGCAGTTCTTC.

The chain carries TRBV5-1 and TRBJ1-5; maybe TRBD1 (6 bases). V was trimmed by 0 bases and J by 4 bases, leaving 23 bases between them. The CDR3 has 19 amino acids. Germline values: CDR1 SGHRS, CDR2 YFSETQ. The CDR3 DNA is TGCGCCAGCAGCTTGGTTTTGGAGGGGGGCCCGCCAAATAATCAGCCCCAGCATTTT. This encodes CASSLVLEGGPPNNQPQHF.

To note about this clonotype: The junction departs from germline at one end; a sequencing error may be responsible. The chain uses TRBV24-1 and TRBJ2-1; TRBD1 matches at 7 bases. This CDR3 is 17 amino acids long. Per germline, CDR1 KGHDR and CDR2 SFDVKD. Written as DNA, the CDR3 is TGTACCACCAGTGATTTGTTTCAGGGGACAGATCTGACAAAACAGTTCTTC. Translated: CTTSDLFQGTDLTKQFF.

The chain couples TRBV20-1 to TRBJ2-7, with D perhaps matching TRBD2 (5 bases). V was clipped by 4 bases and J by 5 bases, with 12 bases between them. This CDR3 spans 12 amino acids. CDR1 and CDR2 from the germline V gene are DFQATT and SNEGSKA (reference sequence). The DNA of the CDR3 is TGCAGTGCTACGGACTCTCCCAACGAGCAGTACTTC. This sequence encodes CSATDSPNEQYF.

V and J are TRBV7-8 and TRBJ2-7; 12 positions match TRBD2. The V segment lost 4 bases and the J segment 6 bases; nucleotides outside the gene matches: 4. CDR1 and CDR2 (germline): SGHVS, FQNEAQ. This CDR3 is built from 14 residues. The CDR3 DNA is TGTGCCAGCAGCTCCCGGACTAGCGGGGTCGAGCAGTACTTC. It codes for CASSSRTSGVEQYF.

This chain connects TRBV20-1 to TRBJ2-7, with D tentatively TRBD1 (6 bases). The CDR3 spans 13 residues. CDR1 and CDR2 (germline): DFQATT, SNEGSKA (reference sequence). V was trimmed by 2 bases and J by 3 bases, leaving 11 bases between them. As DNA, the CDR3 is TGCAGTGCTAGATCACAGGGTAACTACGAGCAGTACTTC. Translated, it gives CSARSQGNYEQYF.

The CDR3 DNA reads TGTGCCAGCAGCCCTACTAGCGGGATCGGGCACGAGCAGTACTTC. Protein sequence: CASSPTSGIGHEQYF. J is TRBJ2-7 and V is TRBV6-1; 10 bases are shared with TRBD2. The J segment lost 5 bases and the V segment lost 6 bases, leaving 10 bases of the junction unmatched. The CDR3 sequence is 15 residues long. Looked up from germline, CDR1 is MNHNS and CDR2 is SASEGT.

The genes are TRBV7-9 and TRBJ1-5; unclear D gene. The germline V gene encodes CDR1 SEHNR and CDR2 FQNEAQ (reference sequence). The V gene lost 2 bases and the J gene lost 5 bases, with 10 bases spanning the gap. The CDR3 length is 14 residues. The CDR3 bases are TGTGCCAGCAGCTTAATTAACCAAGATCAGCCCCAGCATTTT. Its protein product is CASSLINQDQPQHF. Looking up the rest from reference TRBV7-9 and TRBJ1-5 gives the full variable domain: DTGVSQNPRHKITKRGQNVTFRCDPISEHNRLYWYRQTLGQGPEFLTYFQNEAQLEKSRLLSDRFSAERPKGSFSTLEIQRTEQGDSAMYLCASSLINQDQPQHFGDGTRLSIL.

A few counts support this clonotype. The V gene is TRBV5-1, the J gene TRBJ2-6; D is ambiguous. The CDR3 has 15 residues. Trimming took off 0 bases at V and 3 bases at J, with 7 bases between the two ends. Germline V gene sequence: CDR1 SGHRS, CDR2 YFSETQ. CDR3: CASSLEGGGANVLTF. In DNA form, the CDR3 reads TGCGCCAGCAGCTTGGAGGGCGGTGGGGCCAACGTCCTGACTTTC.

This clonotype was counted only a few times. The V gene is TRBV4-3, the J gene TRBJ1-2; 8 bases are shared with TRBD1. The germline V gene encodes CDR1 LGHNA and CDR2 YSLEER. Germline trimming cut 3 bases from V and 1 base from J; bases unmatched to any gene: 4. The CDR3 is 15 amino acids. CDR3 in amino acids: CASSQYDRGNYGYTF. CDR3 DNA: TGCGCCAGCAGCCAGTATGACAGGGGTAACTATGGCTACACCTTC.

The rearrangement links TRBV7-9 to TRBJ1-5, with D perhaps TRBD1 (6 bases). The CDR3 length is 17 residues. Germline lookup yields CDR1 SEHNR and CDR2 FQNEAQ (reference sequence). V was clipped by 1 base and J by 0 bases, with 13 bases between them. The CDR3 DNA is TGTGCCAGCAGCTTAGGGGACACCCAATATAGCAATCAGCCCCAGCATTTT. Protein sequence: CASSLGDTQYSNQPQHF. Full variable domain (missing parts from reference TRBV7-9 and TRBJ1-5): DTGVSQNPRHKITKRGQNVTFRCDPISEHNRLYWYRQTLGQGPEFLTYFQNEAQLEKSRLLSDRFSAERPKGSFSTLEIQRTEQGDSAMYLCASSLGDTQYSNQPQHFGDGTRLSIL.

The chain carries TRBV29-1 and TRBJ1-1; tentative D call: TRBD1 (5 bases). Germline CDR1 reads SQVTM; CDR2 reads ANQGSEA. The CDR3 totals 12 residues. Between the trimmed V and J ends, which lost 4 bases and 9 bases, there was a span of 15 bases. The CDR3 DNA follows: TGCAGCGTTGTCTCAGAAGGGGTAAAAGCTTTCTTT. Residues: CSVVSEGVKAFF.

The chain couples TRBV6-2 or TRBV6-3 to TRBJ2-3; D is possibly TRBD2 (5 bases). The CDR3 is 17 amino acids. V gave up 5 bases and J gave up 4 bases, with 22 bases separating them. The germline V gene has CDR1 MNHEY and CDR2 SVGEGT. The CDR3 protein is CASSTREGGTLSDTQYF. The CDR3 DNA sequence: TGTGCCAGCAGTACCCGAGAAGGAGGTACCCTATCAGATACGCAGTATTTT.

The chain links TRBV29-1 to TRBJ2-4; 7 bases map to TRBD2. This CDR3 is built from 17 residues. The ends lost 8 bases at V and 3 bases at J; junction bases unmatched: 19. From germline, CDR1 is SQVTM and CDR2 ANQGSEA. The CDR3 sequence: CSPCPGIRGEGKNIQYF. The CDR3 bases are TGCAGCCCCTGCCCCGGGATCCGAGGGGAGGGCAAAAACATTCAGTACTTC.

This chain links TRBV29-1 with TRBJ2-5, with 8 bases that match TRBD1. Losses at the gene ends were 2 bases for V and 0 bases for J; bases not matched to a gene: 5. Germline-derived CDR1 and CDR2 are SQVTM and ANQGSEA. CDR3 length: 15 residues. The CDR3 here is CSVEPGQAYQETQYF. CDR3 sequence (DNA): TGCAGCGTTGAACCGGGACAGGCGTACCAAGAGACCCAGTACTTC.

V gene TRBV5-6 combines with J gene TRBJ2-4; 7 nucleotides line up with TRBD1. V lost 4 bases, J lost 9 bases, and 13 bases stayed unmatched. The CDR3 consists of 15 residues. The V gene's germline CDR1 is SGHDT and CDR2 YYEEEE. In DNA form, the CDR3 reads TGTGCCAGCAGCCCTTTCTTAACAGGGGAGAGCATTCAGTACTTC. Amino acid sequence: CASSPFLTGESIQYF. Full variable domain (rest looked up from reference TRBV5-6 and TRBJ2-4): DAGVTQSPTHLIKTRGQQVTLRCSPKSGHDTVSWYQQALGQGPQFIFQYYEEEERQRGNFPDRFSGHQFPNYSSELNVNALLLGDSALYLCASSPFLTGESIQYFGAGTRLSVL.

This CDR3 reads CASSALNRGLNEAFF. The CDR3 bases are TGTGCCAGCAGCGCCCTAAACAGGGGTTTAAATGAAGCTTTCTTT. This chain connects TRBV11-2 to TRBJ1-1, with TRBD1 matching over 7 bases. The CDR3 sequence is 15 residues long. Germline CDR1 and CDR2: SGHAT and FQNNGV. V shed 5 bases, J shed 7 bases, and the junction held 13 bases outside the gene matches.

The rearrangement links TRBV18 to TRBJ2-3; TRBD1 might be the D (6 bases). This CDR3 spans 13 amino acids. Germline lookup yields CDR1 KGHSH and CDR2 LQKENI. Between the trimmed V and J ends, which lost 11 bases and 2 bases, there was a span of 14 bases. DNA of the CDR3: TGTGCCGGCGCAGGACAGAACACAGATACGCAGTATTTT. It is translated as CAGAGQNTDTQYF.

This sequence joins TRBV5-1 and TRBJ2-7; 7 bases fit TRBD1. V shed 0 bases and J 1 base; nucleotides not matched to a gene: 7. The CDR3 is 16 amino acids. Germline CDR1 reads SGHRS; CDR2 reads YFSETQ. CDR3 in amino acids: CASSLGPTGLSYEQYF. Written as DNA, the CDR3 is TGCGCCAGCAGCTTGGGACCGACAGGGTTATCCTACGAGCAGTACTTC.

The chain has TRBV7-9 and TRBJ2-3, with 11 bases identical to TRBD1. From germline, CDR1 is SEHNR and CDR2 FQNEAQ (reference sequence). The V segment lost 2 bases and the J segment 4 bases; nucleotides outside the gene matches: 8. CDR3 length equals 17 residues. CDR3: CASSLMSGQGVSDTQYF. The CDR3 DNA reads TGTGCCAGCAGCTTAATGTCGGGACAGGGGGTTTCAGATACGCAGTATTTT.

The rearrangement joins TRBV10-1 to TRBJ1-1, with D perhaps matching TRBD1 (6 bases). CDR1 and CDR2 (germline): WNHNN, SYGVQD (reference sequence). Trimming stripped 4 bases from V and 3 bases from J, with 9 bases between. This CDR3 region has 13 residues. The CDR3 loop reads CASSAQGDTEAFF. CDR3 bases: TGCGCCAGCAGTGCACAGGGTGACACTGAAGCTTTCTTT.